The rows below give T cell receptor beta chains drawn from one sample of a study of cytomegalovirus exposure and HLA in healthy donors. Assay used: immunoSEQ multiplex PCR; TCRdb lists only in-frame clones, some missing. Among around 94,000 clones listed, over 50% were seen once. The specimen sequenced was PBMCs. The receptors shown here come from a man in his thirties or forties in good health and CMV-seronegative. Each CDR3 is given without its conserved first and last residue.

TRBV5-4,TRBJ1-4,ASSLAPRGSNEKLF
TRBV6-5,TRBJ2-7,ASSTETSAAYEQY
TRBV11-3,TRBJ2-3,ASSLAGRALGTDTQY
TRBV5-8,TRBJ1-5,ASSLALYQDQPQH
TRBV5-4,TRBJ2-1,ASSLTLGQGNEQF
TRBV2,TRBJ2-1,ASSEADRRGYNEQF
TRBV9,TRBJ2-1,ASSVVASAWDEQF
TRBV28,TRBJ2-5,ASSLGLAGEYQETQY
TRBV6-1,TRBJ1-1,ASSAQGRDGTEAF
TRBV7-6,TRBJ1-1,ASSHRGLNTEAF
TRBV19,TRBJ2-3,ASSARGPGTDTQY
TRBV6-5,TRBJ1-2,ASSEQGAFGYT
TRBV4-3,TRBJ1-2,ASRGRQEPSYGYT
TRBV2,TRBJ2-3,ASSQREGRGTQY
TRBV7-3,TRBJ1-2,ASSLDNNYGYT
TRBV4-1,TRBJ1-2,ASSQDSNRERDGYT